This TCR beta chain was profiled in a study of T-cell reconstitution after alpha-beta-depleted transplantation in children. Findings of the study overall: As was reported, about two months after transplant, alpha-beta T cells came from several hundred expanded graft clones. One year post-transplant, T-cell counts and diversity were largely derived from T cells produced anew.

Unique molecular identifiers featured in how the TCRbeta library was prepared. TCRdb reprocessed the PCR reads via MiXCR and lists one record per CDR3 protein. The data show more than 500,000 distinct CDR3 sequences, approximately 10% seen once. This clonotype was seen a handful of times. Its antigen is currently unknown. The CDR3 is 13 amino acids. Trimming left V 6 bases short and J 3 bases short, with 13 bases between. Germline V gives CDR1 SQVTM, CDR2 ANQGSEA. The chain links TRBV29-1 to TRBJ2-3; D is ambiguous. The clonotype originates from a female patient younger than 10 who had a stem cell transplant for aplastic anemia, so the T cells may come from the graft donor. The sequencing used PBMCs, mostly from graft donor cells, collected 180 days after TCRalphabeta/CD19-depleted stem cell transplant. In nucleotides, the CDR3 is TGCAGCGTGGACCTTGGGTGGACAGATACGCAGTATTTT. It is translated as CSVDLGWTDTQYF.